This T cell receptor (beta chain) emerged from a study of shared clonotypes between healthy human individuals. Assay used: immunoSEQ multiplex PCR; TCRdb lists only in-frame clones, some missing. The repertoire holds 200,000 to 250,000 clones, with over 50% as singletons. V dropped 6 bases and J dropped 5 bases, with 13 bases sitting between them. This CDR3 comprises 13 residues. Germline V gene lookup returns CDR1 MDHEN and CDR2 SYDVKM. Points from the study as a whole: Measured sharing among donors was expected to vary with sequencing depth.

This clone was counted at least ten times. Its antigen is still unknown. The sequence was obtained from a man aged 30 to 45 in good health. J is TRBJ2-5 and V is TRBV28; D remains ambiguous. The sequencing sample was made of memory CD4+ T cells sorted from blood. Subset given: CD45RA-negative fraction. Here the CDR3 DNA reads TGTGCCAGCAGACGCCATGACGGGGAGACCCAGTACTTC. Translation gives CASRRHDGETQYF.